This record covers a single TCR beta chain. Its specificity is not known. The source of the sample is a study of shared clonotypes between healthy human individuals. Study-level results: Sequencing depth was expected to affect clonotype sharing among donors.

The CDR3 is 12 residues long. The V gene's germline CDR1 is SGHTA and CDR2 FQGNSA. Some clones are missing from TCRdb's copy, which holds only in-frame ones; the method was immunoSEQ multiplex PCR. Counted here are under 650,000 clones, 90% to 96% occurring once; the ten biggest clones make up about 0.064%. The chain couples TRBV7-2 to TRBJ2-5, with D unclear. The DNA end favors TRBJ2-7, so the J call may be wrong. The sequencing input was naive CD4+ T cells sorted from blood. Noted subset: CD45RA+ positively selected. The sequence was collected from a woman aged 25-40 years in good health. CDR3 sequence (DNA): TGTGCCAGCAGTTCCGGTCCCTACGAGCAGTACTTC. The encoded protein is CASSSGPYEQYF.